Following are 9 T cell receptor beta chains from one sample sequenced in a study of blood T cell repertoires in COVID-19. TCRdb keeps only in-frame clones here, not all; method: immunoSEQ multiplex PCR. In the table there are about 100,000 clones, roughly 84% of which are singletons. The specimen sequenced was peripheral blood. These receptors came from a human donor in a cohort sampled during active COVID-19.

The chain has TRBV13 and TRBJ2-7; D possibly corresponds to TRBD2 (6 bases). The CDR3 extends over 14 amino acids. V lost 3 bases to trimming and J lost 4 bases, with 13 bases between them. Germline V gives CDR1 PRHDT, CDR2 FYEKMQ (reference sequence). The CDR3 loop is CASSFGAGKYEQYF. As DNA, the CDR3 is TGTGCCAGCAGCTTCGGGGCGGGGAAATACGAGCAGTACTTC.

The chain joins TRBV5-1 to TRBJ2-5; 11 bases match TRBD2. Germline lookup yields CDR1 SGHRS and CDR2 YFSETQ. The V gene end was trimmed by 2 bases and the J gene end by 3 bases; junction bases not matched to a gene: 3. CDR3 size: 15 residues. In DNA form, the CDR3 reads TGCGCCAGCAGCTTAGAGACTAGCGGGGAAGAGACCCAGTACTTC. Its protein is CASSLETSGEETQYF.

About this clone itself: An end of the junction differs from the germline gene, which may be a read error. CDR3 nucleotides: TGTGCCAGCAGCGCTAGCGGGAGCCTCCCCTCAACTCTAGGCTTC. Translating gives CASSASGSLPSTLGF. The chain has TRBV27 and TRBJ2-7; TRBD2 matches at 10 bases. Germline values: CDR1 MNHEY, CDR2 SMNVEV (reference sequence). The CDR3 is 15 amino acids.

V gene TRBV28 combines with J gene TRBJ1-5; TRBD1 aligns across 9 bases. This CDR3 comprises 17 residues. The V gene's germline CDR1 is MDHEN and CDR2 SYDVKM. Losses at the gene ends were 6 bases for V and 2 bases for J; bases not matched to a gene: 11. The CDR3 nucleotides read TGTGCCAGCAGCTCAAACGACAGGGGGAGCGGCAATCAGCCCCAGCATTTT. As protein: CASSSNDRGSGNQPQHF.

The V call is TRBV5-5, the J call TRBJ1-1; 7 bases align to TRBD1. The CDR3 is 13 amino acids. V was clipped by 3 bases and J by 5 bases; unmatched bases: 4. Germline assignment: CDR1 SGHKS and CDR2 YYEKEE (reference sequence). In DNA form, the CDR3 reads TGTGCCAGCAGCTACAGGGGTGGGACTGAAGCTTTCTTT. Translating it yields CASSYRGGTEAFF. Based on the CDR3 plus reference TRBV5-5 and TRBJ1-1, the full variable domain is DAGVTQSPTHLIKTRGQQVTLRCSPISGHKSVSWYQQVLGQGPQFIFQYYEKEERGRGNFPDRFSARQFPNYSSELNVNALLLGDSALYLCASSYRGGTEAFFGQGTRLTVV.

The chain couples TRBV3-1 (or the pseudogene TRBV3-2) to TRBJ1-3, with D possibly being TRBD1 (6 bases). Trimming left V 5 bases short and J 8 bases short, with 19 bases between. The CDR3 spans 15 residues. Germline CDR1 is LGHDT and CDR2 is YNNKEL (reference sequence). The CDR3 here is CASSRRTQGADTIYF. CDR3 nucleotide sequence: TGTGCCAGCAGCAGACGTACACAGGGTGCGGACACCATATATTTT.

CDR3 protein: CASSGLAGGGSNNEQFF. CDR3 nucleotides: TGTGCCTCGTCAGGACTAGCGGGAGGTGGCTCTAACAATGAGCAGTTCTTC. The chain couples TRBV3-1 (or the pseudogene TRBV3-2) to TRBJ2-1, with 14 bases fitting TRBD2. CDR1 is LGHDT and CDR2 is YNNKEL in the germline V gene (reference sequence). V lost 11 bases to trimming and J lost 5 bases; unmatched junction nucleotides: 14. The CDR3 has 17 amino acids.

The chain has TRBV28 and TRBJ2-1; D remains ambiguous. Germline assignment: CDR1 MDHEN and CDR2 SYDVKM. V was trimmed by 5 bases and J by 4 bases, leaving 6 bases between them. This CDR3 is 12 amino acids long. The chain's CDR3 is CASSPGYNEQFF. CDR3 sequence (DNA): TGTGCCAGCAGTCCAGGATACAATGAGCAGTTCTTC.

The rearrangement links TRBV14 to TRBJ2-3, with D unclear. Germline CDR1 SGHDN, CDR2 FVKESK. Trimming cost V 3 bases and J 0 bases, with 7 bases left between them. This CDR3 has 14 residues. CDR3 sequence reads: CASSQWASTDTQYF. The CDR3 DNA reads as TGTGCCAGCAGCCAGTGGGCTAGCACAGATACGCAGTATTTT. The full variable domain, completed using reference TRBV14 and TRBJ2-3, is EAGVTQFPSHSVIEKGQTVTLRCDPISGHDNLYWYRRVMGKEIKFLLHFVKESKQDESGMPNNRFLAERTGGTYSTLKVQPAELEDSGVYFCASSQWASTDTQYFGPGTRLTVL.